This is a list of T cell receptor beta chains from one sample in a study of blood T cell repertoires in COVID-19. The data were produced by immunoSEQ multiplex PCR, yet TCRdb's version contains in-frame clones alone and is incomplete. The table shows about 260,000 clones, with approximately 84% occurring only once. The sequencing input was peripheral blood. The receptors shown here come from a woman over 75 with acute or convalescent COVID-19. Each CDR3 is given with its conserved first and last residue. The order of the fields is D gene, J gene, CDR3 length, clone size, V gene, CDR3 protein, CDR3 DNA. The D gene is left open where the match is weak. Only part of the rows carry a size: once, few, many, or a class if the clone is expanded.

TRBD1 TRBJ2-7 14 . TRBV29-1 CSVGDRGRIYEQYF TGCAGCGTTGGGGACAGGGGACGAATTTACGAGCAGTACTTC
. TRBJ2-5 14 . TRBV5-1 CASSLMGAGETQYF TGCGCCAGCAGCTTGATGGGGGCAGGAGAGACCCAGTACTTC
. TRBJ2-5 14 . TRBV3-1/TRBV3-2 CASSTPTRRETQYF TGTGCCAGCAGCACACCGACTAGGAGAGAGACCCAGTACTTC
TRBD1 TRBJ2-2 16 . TRBV5-1 CASSKDIQGSTGELFF TGCGCCAGCAGCAAGGACATACAGGGGAGCACCGGGGAGCTGTTTTTT
. TRBJ2-5 15 . TRBV5-1 CASSQTRGGLETQYF TGCGCCAGCAGCCAGACCAGGGGCGGACTTGAGACCCAGTACTTC
TRBD2 TRBJ2-5 15 . TRBV3-1/TRBV3-2 CASSHRLAGRETQYF TGTGCCAGCAGCCATCGACTAGCGGGGAGAGAGACCCAGTACTTC
. TRBJ1-5 16 once TRBV18 CASSPAGGAGVQPQHF TGTGCCAGCTCACCGGCGGGGGGGGCAGGTGTGCAGCCCCAGCATTTT
. TRBJ2-3 14 . TRBV25-1 CASIGGEGADTQYF TGTGCCAGCATTGGGGGGGAGGGGGCAGATACGCAGTATTTT
. TRBJ1-3 15 . TRBV4-1 CASSQDGGRGNTIYF TGCGCCAGCAGCCAAGATGGAGGGAGAGGAAACACCATATATTTT
TRBD1 TRBJ1-5 15 once TRBV6-5 CASINDRGRNQPQHF TGTGCCAGCATAAATGACAGGGGACGCAATCAGCCCCAGCATTTT
. TRBJ1-6 16 . TRBV9 CASSPTTVRGGSPLHF TGTGCCAGCAGCCCTACTACCGTCCGTGGTGGTTCACCCCTCCACTTT
. TRBJ2-1 15 . TRBV6-4 CASSDSGVGGNEQFF TGTGCCAGCAGTGACTCTGGCGTCGGGGGTAATGAGCAGTTCTTC
TRBD1 TRBJ2-3 15 . TRBV2 CASSGQGAPTDTQYF TGTGCCAGCAGCGGACAGGGGGCCCCCACAGATACGCAGTATTTT
. TRBJ2-7 12 . TRBV6-5 CASRTQGYEQYF TGTGCCAGCAGAACGCAGGGCTACGAGCAGTACTTC
. TRBJ2-1 11 . TRBV11-2 CASSIYNEQFF TGTGCCAGCAGCATATACAATGAGCAGTTCTTC
. TRBJ2-5 15 . TRBV7-2 CASSLETSPGETQYF TGTGCCAGCAGCTTAGAAACTAGCCCGGGGGAGACCCAGTACTTC
. TRBJ1-5 14 . TRBV3-1/TRBV3-2 CASSQRQDLRPQHF TGTGCCAGCAGCCAGCGACAGGACCTCCGGCCCCAGCATTTT
TRBD1 TRBJ1-1 14 once TRBV7-3 CASSLGTGDTEAFF TGTGCCAGCAGCTTAGGGACAGGGGACACTGAAGCTTTCTTT
. TRBJ1-1 18 . TRBV14 CASSQSSMDRDRDTEAFF TGTGCCAGCAGCCAATCGTCGATGGACAGAGATAGGGACACTGAAGCTTTCTTT
. TRBJ2-7 14 . TRBV2 CASSDKSLYIEQYF TGTGCCAGCAGTGATAAGTCCCTCTATATAGAGCAGTACTTC
TRBD2 TRBJ2-3 13 . TRBV7-3 CASSFTPGRTQYF TGTGCCAGCAGCTTTACTCCCGGGAGGACGCAGTATTTT
. TRBJ1-4 14 . TRBV30 CAWSTGKTNEKLFF TGTGCCTGGAGTACAGGGAAAACTAATGAAAAACTGTTTTTT
. TRBJ1-2 15 . TRBV7-2 CASSTDPGSSYGYTF TGTGCCAGCAGCACAGACCCAGGTTCCTCCTATGGCTACACCTTC
TRBD1 TRBJ1-3 17 many TRBV9 CASSVGGTGGSGNTIYF TGTGCCAGCAGCGTAGGGGGGACAGGGGGCTCTGGAAACACCATATATTTT
TRBD1 TRBJ1-1 16 . TRBV4-1 CASSMGQGTMNTEAFF TGCGCCAGCAGTATGGGACAGGGGACCATGAACACTGAAGCTTTCTTT
. TRBJ1-1 17 . TRBV2 CASSEGGWTAYPHAAFF TGTGCCAGCAGTGAAGGGGGCTGGACAGCATATCCTCATGCGGCTTTCTTT
. TRBJ1-2 13 once TRBV5-1 CASRFQGNYGYTF TGCGCCAGCAGATTCCAGGGGAACTATGGCTACACCTTC
TRBD2 TRBJ2-3 12 . TRBV24-1 CATSEGGYTQYF TGTGCCACCAGTGAGGGGGGGTATACGCAGTATTTT
. TRBJ1-6 13 few TRBV27 CASRRQANSPLHF TGTGCCAGCAGAAGACAGGCAAATTCACCCCTCCACTTT
. TRBJ1-5 14 . TRBV6-1 CASSEAGGNQPQHF TGTGCCAGCAGTGAAGCAGGGGGCAATCAGCCCCAGCATTTT
. TRBJ2-1 16 . TRBV4-2 CASSQDWRVAYNEQFF TGTGCCAGCAGCCAAGATTGGCGGGTAGCCTACAATGAGCAGTTCTTC
. TRBJ2-7 16 once TRBV15 CATSRGAQGGSYEQYF TGTGCCACCAGCAGAGGGGCGCAGGGTGGGTCCTACGAGCAGTACTTC
TRBD1 TRBJ1-2 14 . TRBV15 CATSNRQGRGGYTF TGTGCCACCAGCAATCGACAGGGGCGAGGTGGCTACACCTTC
TRBD1 TRBJ1-2 13 few TRBV28 CASSQRTGVGYTF TGTGCCAGCAGTCAAAGGACAGGGGTCGGCTACACCTTC
TRBD1 TRBJ2-7 15 . TRBV7-3 CASSLVGQGPYEQYF TGTGCCAGCAGCTTAGTTGGACAGGGGCCCTACGAGCAGTACTTC
. TRBJ2-5 15 . TRBV7-3 CASSFAGTGGETQYF TGTGCCAGCAGCTTCGCCGGGACTGGGGGGGAGACCCAGTACTTC
. TRBJ1-4 15 few TRBV2 CASRAQGLPGEKLFF TGTGCCAGCAGGGCACAGGGTTTGCCAGGTGAAAAACTGTTTTTT
TRBD2 TRBJ2-7 14 . TRBV9 CASSVLAETYEQYF TGTGCCAGCAGCGTACTAGCGGAGACCTACGAGCAGTACTTC
TRBD2 TRBJ2-1 17 few TRBV6-1 CASSEEIAGGPRGEQFF TGTGCCAGCAGTGAAGAAATAGCGGGAGGGCCTCGTGGTGAGCAGTTCTTC
TRBD2 TRBJ2-2 19 few TRBV11-2 CASSRIGLAGVVNTGELFF TGTGCCAGCAGCCGCATAGGACTAGCGGGAGTGGTTAACACCGGGGAGCTGTTTTTT
. TRBJ1-4 14 . TRBV18 CASSEVGANEKLFF TGTGCCAGCTCAGAGGTGGGAGCTAATGAAAAACTGTTTTTT
. TRBJ2-7 15 . TRBV9 CASSTVGGQFYEQYF TGTGCCAGCAGCACCGTTGGGGGCCAATTCTACGAGCAGTACTTC
. TRBJ2-5 14 . TRBV6-2/TRBV6-3 CASSYGLRQETQYF TGTGCCAGCAGTTACGGGCTGAGACAAGAGACCCAGTACTTC
TRBD2 TRBJ2-7 17 . TRBV23-1 CAALGPRSGGNSYEQYF TGCGCCGCCCTAGGACCCCGTAGCGGGGGGAACTCCTACGAGCAGTACTTC
. TRBJ2-3 12 . TRBV18 CASSPRADTQYF TGTGCCAGCTCACCCCGCGCAGATACGCAGTATTTT
. TRBJ2-5 12 . TRBV6-5 CASGGGAGTQYF TGTGCCAGCGGGGGCGGTGCAGGGACCCAGTACTTC
. TRBJ1-1 14 . TRBV7-2 CASSLLQTNTEAFF TGTGCCAGCAGCTTACTACAGACGAACACTGAAGCTTTCTTT
TRBD2 TRBJ2-4 16 few TRBV6-2/TRBV6-3 CASSFQRGGPENIQYF TGTGCCAGCAGTTTCCAGCGGGGAGGGCCGGAAAACATTCAGTACTTC
TRBD1 TRBJ2-1 14 . TRBV28 CASRGQGVGNEQFF TGTGCCAGCAGGGGACAGGGGGTTGGGAATGAGCAGTTCTTC
TRBD1 TRBJ1-5 15 once TRBV18 CASSPDQGVSQPQHF TGTGCCAGCTCACCAGACCAGGGGGTGAGTCAGCCCCAGCATTTT
. TRBJ1-2 14 . TRBV3-1/TRBV3-2 CASSQDRVSGGYTF TGTGCCAGCAGCCAAGATCGGGTTTCCGGTGGCTACACCTTC